This T cell receptor (beta chain) is from a study of shared clonotypes between healthy human individuals. Study-level findings and limits: Sequencing depth was a factor that was expected to affect clonotype sharing among donors. Exclusively blood specimens were collected; tissue repertoires likely differ.

The assay was carried out at the deep level. Researchers divided each subset's genomic DNA evenly across several immunoSEQ plates. The method was immunoSEQ multiplex PCR; TCRdb's version includes in-frame clones alone and lacks a portion of them. The sample includes about 460,000 clones, over 60% of them seen just once. Per the germline V gene, CDR1 is LGHNA and CDR2 is YNFKEQ. The CDR3 has 15 amino acids. Between the trimmed V and J ends, which lost 2 bases and 3 bases, there was a span of 14 bases. A remark on this clone: No antigen is known for it.

The source is a woman aged 40 to 50 in good health. Some clones in this sample may be carry-over from other donors' samples. The sequenced material came from PBMCs. The genes are TRBV4-2 and TRBJ2-7, with D possibly TRBD2 on 5 matching bases. Here the CDR3 DNA reads TGTGCCAGCAGCCAAACTAGGGCCCCGGACTACGAGCAGTACTTC. Its protein product is CASSQTRAPDYEQYF.